This T cell receptor beta chain appears in the sequencing data of a study of blood T cell repertoires in COVID-19. Study background: From T cells, B-cell-depleted T cells, or PBMCs came the material, which was cDNA or gDNA.

TCRdb's table, derived via immunoSEQ multiplex PCR, lists solely in-frame clones and lacks some. The profile shows 60,000 to 70,000 clones, roughly four fifths of them singletons. This CDR3 is 15 amino acids long. V gave up 3 bases and J gave up 1 base, with 9 bases separating them. Germline V CDR1 and CDR2: LNHDA, SQIVND (reference sequence). Sequences were obtained from peripheral blood. This clonotype was obtained from a woman aged 55-70 years with acute or convalescent COVID-19. The J gene is TRBJ2-2, the V gene TRBV19, with no clear D. The CDR3 is CASSIVWQNTGELFF. In DNA form, the CDR3 reads TGTGCCAGTAGTATTGTTTGGCAGAACACCGGGGAGCTGTTTTTT.